This is a list of T cell receptor beta chains from one sample in a study of blood T cell repertoires in COVID-19. The protocol was immunoSEQ multiplex PCR, while the TCRdb copy is restricted to in-frame clones and leaves out a portion. The data hold some 130,000 clones, with 80% to 90% observed a single time. Sample: PBMCs or T cells enriched from blood (not recorded which). These TCRs come from a man aged 35 to 55 with acute COVID-19. Each CDR3 is given with its conserved first and last residue. A D gene is named only where the DNA matches it firmly. Clone size is not always given. Where it is, it says once, few, many or a class for expanded clones.

DNA: TGTGCCAGCAGCCCTGGACAGGGGACCTACGAGCAGTACTTC
CDR3: CASSPGQGTYEQYF
length: 14
size: NA
D: TRBD1
V: TRBV13
J: TRBJ2-7

DNA: TGTGCCAGCAGCGTAGGTAGCGGGAGCGGAGGCAATGAGCAGTTCTTC
CDR3: CASSVGSGSGGNEQFF
length: 16
size: once
D: TRBD2
V: TRBV9
J: TRBJ2-1

DNA: TGTGCCAGCAGCCCCGGGACAACATACAATGAGCAGTTCTTC
CDR3: CASSPGTTYNEQFF
length: 14
size: many
D: NA
V: TRBV6-5
J: TRBJ2-1

DNA: TGTGCCAGCAGCCAAGACGTGGGGGGGACCCAGTACTTC
CDR3: CASSQDVGGTQYF
length: 13
size: NA
D: NA
V: TRBV3-1/TRBV3-2
J: TRBJ2-5

DNA: TGCGCCAGCAGCCCGGGGACAGACGCAGATACGCAGTATTTT
CDR3: CASSPGTDADTQYF
length: 14
size: NA
D: TRBD1
V: TRBV5-1
J: TRBJ2-3

DNA: TGTGCCAGCAGCCCGCACAGGGATAAAGCTTTCTTT
CDR3: CASSPHRDKAFF
length: 12
size: NA
D: NA
V: TRBV7-8
J: TRBJ1-1

DNA: TGTGCCAGCCGACAGGATTTGGGAGAGACCCAGTACTTC
CDR3: CASRQDLGETQYF
length: 13
size: few
D: NA
V: TRBV27
J: TRBJ2-5

DNA: TGCGCCAGCAGTAAACAGGGGGCTTTGGAAGAGACCCAGTACTTC
CDR3: CASSKQGALEETQYF
length: 15
size: NA
D: TRBD1
V: TRBV5-1
J: TRBJ2-5

DNA: TGCGCCAGCAGTCAGACAGGGTGGGACTATGGCTACACCTTC
CDR3: CASSQTGWDYGYTF
length: 14
size: NA
D: TRBD1
V: TRBV23-1
J: TRBJ1-2

DNA: TGTGCCAGCAGTGAAGACAGGGGGTTGACTGAAGCTTTCTTT
CDR3: CASSEDRGLTEAFF
length: 14
size: few
D: TRBD1
V: TRBV2
J: TRBJ1-1

DNA: TGTGCCAGCAGCCAATCGATTAGGACTAGCGGGGAGGCAGATACGCAGTATTTT
CDR3: CASSQSIRTSGEADTQYF
length: 18
size: NA
D: TRBD2
V: TRBV16
J: TRBJ2-3

DNA: TGTGCCAGCAGCTTACAGTCGACAGGGGGCCACGAGCAGTACTTC
CDR3: CASSLQSTGGHEQYF
length: 15
size: NA
D: TRBD1
V: TRBV7-3
J: TRBJ2-7

DNA: TGCGCCAGCAGCCAAGGAGACTGGGTTGAGCAGTTCTTC
CDR3: CASSQGDWVEQFF
length: 13
size: once
D: NA
V: TRBV4-1
J: TRBJ2-1

DNA: TGTGCCAGCAGCTCCAACCCGACAGGGTCTAACTATGGCTACACCTTC
CDR3: CASSSNPTGSNYGYTF
length: 16
size: NA
D: TRBD1
V: TRBV4-2
J: TRBJ1-2

DNA: TGTGCCAGCAGCTTGGGAACTAGCGGGGTCGGGGAGCTGTTTTTT
CDR3: CASSLGTSGVGELFF
length: 15
size: NA
D: TRBD2
V: TRBV7-2
J: TRBJ2-2

DNA: TGTGCCAGCAGTCCCCTCGGGACAGGGGACGAGCAGTACTTC
CDR3: CASSPLGTGDEQYF
length: 14
size: NA
D: TRBD1
V: TRBV2
J: TRBJ2-7

DNA: TGTGCCAGCTCACCGGGGACTAGCACAGATACGCAGTATTTT
CDR3: CASSPGTSTDTQYF
length: 14
size: NA
D: NA
V: TRBV18
J: TRBJ2-3

DNA: TGTGCCAGCAGTTTGCTAGGACAGGGGGCGCGGGAGACCCAGTACTTC
CDR3: CASSLLGQGARETQYF
length: 16
size: NA
D: TRBD1
V: TRBV27
J: TRBJ2-5

DNA: TGTGCCAGCAGTCCTTTGACAGGGGGCATCTTGGGCTACACCTTC
CDR3: CASSPLTGGILGYTF
length: 15
size: NA
D: TRBD1
V: TRBV27
J: TRBJ1-2